This TCR beta chain was obtained from a study of T cell responses to AZD1222 COVID-19 vaccine. The CDR3 runs 15 residues. Germline CDR1 GTSNPN, CDR2 SVGIG (reference sequence). Germline trimming cut 6 bases from V and 4 bases from J; bases unmatched to any gene: 4. TCRdb keeps only in-frame clones here, not all; method: immunoSEQ multiplex PCR. The sample lists 94,000 or so clones, roughly 87% occurring once. This rearrangement joins TRBV30 to TRBJ2-3, with TRBD2 matching 16 bases. This TCR derives from an adult in good health. This sample comprised peripheral blood, obtained on day 0 of AZD1222 vaccination. The CDR3 DNA is TGTGCCTGCGGGACTAGCGGGGGGGCTCCAGATACGCAGTATTTT. It translates to CACGTSGGAPDTQYF.